The 21 T cell receptor beta chains listed next were all sequenced from one sample in a study of shared clonotypes between healthy human individuals. Sequencing was performed with immunoSEQ multiplex PCR; in TCRdb, only in-frame clones are kept and a portion is missing. This repertoire shows about 380,000 clones, about 96% found once; its top ten account for more than 0.3%. Material for sequencing was memory CD8+ T cells sorted from blood. Subset reported: CD45RO+ cells pooled with CCR7-negative TemRA cells. The origin of the receptors is a man younger than 45 in good health.

The chain joins TRBV10-2 to TRBJ2-2, with TRBD2 matching over 7 bases. With 4 bases clipped from V and 6 bases from J, the junction kept 8 bases outside the gene matches. The CDR3 totals 15 residues. Germline V gene sequence: CDR1 WSHSY, CDR2 SAAADI. The CDR3 DNA reads as TGCGCCAGCAGTGGGACTAGAGTCGGGGCCGGGGAGCTGTTTTTT. The encoded protein is CASSGTRVGAGELFF.

This chain connects TRBV11-2 to TRBJ2-4; 9 nucleotides line up with TRBD2. The junction had 9 bases not matched to a gene; V was cut back by 5 bases and J by 7 bases. The CDR3 has 15 residues. Germline values: CDR1 SGHAT, CDR2 FQNNGV. The CDR3 coding sequence is TGTGCCAGCAGCCTTAGCGGGAGTGAGATGAACATTCAGTACTTC. Protein sequence: CASSLSGSEMNIQYF.

The V call is TRBV6-5, the J call TRBJ2-7; TRBD2 matches 11 bases. J lost 5 bases, V lost 6 bases, and 9 bases had no gene match. Germline V gene lookup returns CDR1 MNHEY and CDR2 SVGAGI. The CDR3 extends over 15 amino acids. The CDR3 DNA sequence: TGTGCCAGCAGCCTCTTAGCGGGAGGGCGGGACGAGCAGTACTTC. Translating gives CASSLLAGGRDEQYF.

The J gene is TRBJ2-1, the V gene TRBV7-9, with 7 positions matching TRBD2. In germline, CDR1 is SEHNR, CDR2 FQNEAQ (reference sequence). After removal of 5 bases from V and 4 bases from J, the junction contained 8 bases not matched to a gene. This CDR3 has 15 residues. The chain's CDR3 is CASSILDSGYNEQFF. The CDR3 DNA is TGTGCCAGCAGCATTCTAGATAGCGGGTACAATGAGCAGTTCTTC.

The chain has TRBV30 and TRBJ1-1; TRBD1 is a possible D gene (6 bases). The CDR3 extends over 12 amino acids. CDR1 and CDR2 (germline): GTSNPN, SVGIG (reference sequence). V was pared by 8 bases and J by 6 bases, with 16 bases between. This CDR3 is CAGQRGASEAFF. The DNA for the CDR3 is TGTGCCGGACAGCGAGGGGCTTCTGAAGCTTTCTTT.

The chain carries TRBV7-9 and TRBJ1-2; no clear D gene. The length of the CDR3 is 12 residues. CDR1 is SEHNR, CDR2 FQNEAQ, per germline (reference sequence). Trimming stripped 1 base from V and 7 bases from J, with 7 bases between. The CDR3 sequence is CASSLGYGGYTF. The CDR3 nucleotides are TGTGCCAGCAGCTTAGGGTACGGTGGCTACACCTTC.

V and J are TRBV19 and TRBJ2-2; perhaps TRBD2 as D (5 bases). Germline V lookup: CDR1 LNHDA, CDR2 SQIVND (reference sequence). CDR3 size: 17 residues. V lost 7 bases and J 7 bases, leaving 25 bases between the germline ends. The CDR3 DNA is TGTGCCAGTATCTCACCCGGGGAGCGATGGGGTTACGGGGAGCTGTTTTTT. Protein: CASISPGERWGYGELFF.

The gene calls are TRBV6-5 and TRBJ2-7; unclear D gene. The germline V gene encodes CDR1 MNHEY and CDR2 SVGAGI. There are 12 residues in the CDR3. Trimming took off 7 bases at V and 2 bases at J, with 9 bases between the two ends. Written as DNA, the CDR3 is TGTGCCAGCACGGGCAGCCCCTACGAGCAGTACTTC. This encodes CASTGSPYEQYF.

Turning to this clone: The junction departs from the called germline gene at one end, perhaps through a read error. The rearrangement uses TRBV29-1 and TRBJ1-2, with 7 bases lining up with TRBD1. This CDR3 comprises 13 residues. In germline, CDR1 is SQVTM, CDR2 ANQGSEA. CDR3 sequence: CSVDPTGSYGHTF. The CDR3 DNA reads TGCAGCGTTGACCCGACAGGGAGCTATGGCCACACCTTC. Using reference TRBV29-1 and TRBJ1-2 for the parts outside the CDR3, the full variable domain is SAVISQKPSRDICQRGTSLTIQCQVDSQVTMMFWYRQQPGQSLTLIATANQGSEATYESGFVIDKFPISRPNLTFSTLTVSNMSPEDSSIYLCSVDPTGSYGHTFGSGTRLTVV.

The chain recombines TRBV28 with TRBJ1-4; TRBD1 matches 7 bases. The CDR3 length is 16 residues. CDR1 and CDR2 (germline): MDHEN, SYDVKM. Trimming cost V 6 bases and J 3 bases; bases outside gene matches: 10. CDR3: CASRDDRVGANEKLFF. The CDR3 DNA reads as TGTGCCAGCAGGGATGACAGGGTGGGAGCTAATGAAAAACTGTTTTTT.

J is TRBJ1-5 and V is TRBV19; D ambiguous. CDR3 length: 15 amino acids. Trimming left V 7 bases short and J 4 bases short, with 17 bases between. Germline CDR1 is LNHDA and CDR2 is SQIVND (reference sequence). The chain's CDR3 is CASNSRLLLNQPQHF. In DNA, the CDR3 is TGTGCCAGTAACTCCCGGCTCCTCCTAAATCAGCCCCAGCATTTT.

CDR3 nucleotides: TGTGCCAGCAGCTTAGTCCAGGGACTAGCCCCATCCTACAATGAGCAGTTCTTC. Encoded protein: CASSLVQGLAPSYNEQFF. The rearrangement uses TRBV5-6 and TRBJ2-1; 9 bases match TRBD2. J was trimmed by 1 base and V by 2 bases; bases with no gene match: 10. The CDR3 loop spans 18 amino acids. Germline CDR1 and CDR2: SGHDT and YYEEEE. Supplemented by reference TRBV5-6 and TRBJ2-1, the full variable domain reads DAGVTQSPTHLIKTRGQQVTLRCSPKSGHDTVSWYQQALGQGPQFIFQYYEEEERQRGNFPDRFSGHQFPNYSSELNVNALLLGDSALYLCASSLVQGLAPSYNEQFFGPGTRLTVL.

In this sample, this clone turned up once. The chain uses TRBV28 and TRBJ2-7; D unresolved. The V end was cut by 6 bases, the J end by 2 bases, with 8 bases between. This CDR3 contains 12 residues. The germline V gene encodes CDR1 MDHEN and CDR2 SYDVKM. CDR3 residues: CASRKGTYEQYF. The CDR3 DNA reads as TGTGCCAGCAGGAAAGGGACCTACGAGCAGTACTTC.

V gene TRBV28 combines with J gene TRBJ2-5, with D possibly TRBD2 on 6 matching bases. The CDR3 has 15 amino acids. Per the germline V gene, CDR1 is MDHEN and CDR2 is SYDVKM. Between the trimmed V and J ends, which lost 3 bases and 2 bases, there was a span of 13 bases. The CDR3 DNA follows: TGTGCCAGCAGTTTCCCGCGGGGCCCACAAGAGACCCAGTACTTC. It is translated as CASSFPRGPQETQYF.

This chain links TRBV5-1 with TRBJ1-1, with D unclear. CDR3 length equals 14 residues. In germline, CDR1 is SGHRS, CDR2 YFSETQ. V lost 0 bases, J lost 7 bases, and 13 bases lay in between. The CDR3 bases are TGCGCCAGCAGCTTGGAGAGACGGGGATTTGAAGCTTTCTTT. Translating gives CASSLERRGFEAFF.

The chain couples TRBV5-1 to TRBJ2-7, with D uncertain. Deletions cut 0 bases from V and 3 bases from J, with 10 bases between. The CDR3 is 14 amino acids. CDR1 and CDR2 (germline): SGHRS, YFSETQ. The CDR3 DNA reads as TGCGCCAGCAGCTTGGAGTACAATCACTACGAGCAGTACTTC. It specifies CASSLEYNHYEQYF.

The gene calls are TRBV28 and TRBJ1-2, with 11 nucleotides matching TRBD1. The germline CDR1 and CDR2 sequences are MDHEN and SYDVKM. The CDR3 has 15 residues. J gave up 5 bases and V 2 bases, and 4 bases lay outside the gene matches. DNA of the CDR3: TGTGCCAGCAGTTTAATAGGACAGGGGGCATATGGCTACACCTTC. As protein: CASSLIGQGAYGYTF.

The chain's CDR3 is CASSLAFRDSSYNEQFF. CDR3 DNA sequence: TGTGCCAGCAGCCTTGCTTTTCGGGACAGCTCCTACAATGAGCAGTTCTTC. V gene TRBV5-5 combines with J gene TRBJ2-1, with 7 bases identical to TRBD1. CDR3 length equals 17 residues. Looked up from germline, CDR1 is SGHKS and CDR2 is YYEKEE (reference sequence). V lost 4 bases and J lost 0; bases outside the gene matches: 10.

The J gene is TRBJ2-7, the V gene TRBV18; TRBD2 aligns across 8 bases. The V and J ends lost 4 bases and 4 bases, in that order; junction bases with no gene match: 6. The CDR3 totals 14 residues. Per the germline V gene, CDR1 is KGHSH and CDR2 is LQKENI. CDR3: CASSQGTRSYEQYF. CDR3 in DNA: TGTGCCAGCTCACAGGGGACTAGGAGTTACGAGCAGTACTTC.

The rearrangement uses TRBV18 and TRBJ2-5; 11 bases are shared with TRBD2. The CDR3 covers 16 residues. J gave up 5 bases and V 3 bases, and 8 bases lay outside the gene matches. Germline CDR1 KGHSH, CDR2 LQKENI. CDR3 amino acids: CASSPLSGRAIETQYF. CDR3 DNA: TGTGCCAGCTCACCCCTTAGCGGGAGGGCCATCGAGACCCAGTACTTC.

The chain joins TRBV10-3 to TRBJ2-5; TRBD2 might be the D (6 bases). The CDR3 has 15 amino acids. CDR1 ENHRY and CDR2 SYGVKD come from the germline V gene. Deletions cut 6 bases from V and 4 bases from J, with 18 bases between. CDR3 bases: TGTGCCATCAGCAAGTTCCGGGAGCTCGGAGAGACCCAGTACTTC. Translating it yields CAISKFRELGETQYF.